Below are 7 T cell receptor beta chains sequenced from a single sample in a study of blood T cells in healthy people across ages. A second roughly 6 to 11 cycle PCR used barcoded and J-beta primers. TCRdb re-called the 5' RACE reads with MiXCR, one entry per CDR3 protein. This sample has 250,000 to 300,000 distinct CDR3 sequences, with 25% to 30% found just once. The sequencing sample was made of blood. The receptors originated from a woman in her 70s in good health.

In regard to this clonotype: The junction differs from germline at one of its ends, possibly a read error. The chain combines TRBV5-1 with TRBJ1-1; D is possibly TRBD1 (6 bases). This CDR3 region has 15 residues. Per germline, CDR1 SGHRS and CDR2 YFSETQ. CDR3 residues: CVSSWGGHQNTEAFF. In DNA form, the CDR3 reads TGCGTCAGCAGCTGGGGGGGACACCAGAACACTGAAGCTTTCTTT.

This clonotype was counted ten times or more. The V gene is TRBV18, the J gene TRBJ2-3; TRBD2 agrees at 9 bases. The trim removed 3 bases at V and 1 base at J, leaving 2 bases unmatched. This CDR3 region has 15 residues. Germline V gene lookup returns CDR1 KGHSH and CDR2 LQKENI. DNA of the CDR3: TGTGCCAGCTCACCCGCGGGAGGGGGCACAGATACGCAGTATTTT. Amino acids: CASSPAGGGTDTQYF. The whole variable domain, remainder taken from reference TRBV18 and TRBJ2-3, is NAGVMQNPRHLVRRRGQEARLRCSPMKGHSHVYWYRQLPEEGLKFMVYLQKENIIDESGMPKERFSAEFPKEGPSILRIQQVVRGDSAAYFCASSPAGGGTDTQYFGPGTRLTVL.

This clonotype has more than one count but fewer than ten. The V and J genes are TRBV4-1 and TRBJ2-5; D is ambiguous. The DNA matches TRBJ2-1 better at its end, which makes the J call doubtful. Germline V gene lookup returns CDR1 MGHRA and CDR2 YSYEKL. The CDR3 is 12 amino acids. CDR3 protein: CASSQGPYEQFF. CDR3 coding DNA: TGCGCCAGCAGCCAAGGCCCTTACGAGCAGTTCTTC.

CDR3 nucleotides: TGTGCCAGCAGTCCACAAATACAGGGATACACTGAAGCTTTCTTT. Its protein is CASSPQIQGYTEAFF. The gene calls are TRBV28 and TRBJ1-1, with D tentatively TRBD1 (6 bases). V was pared by 5 bases and J by 3 bases, with 16 bases between. The CDR3 has 15 amino acids. Germline V gene data show CDR1 as MDHEN and CDR2 as SYDVKM.

Written as DNA, the CDR3 is TGTGCCAGCAGTTACTCGGGGGGTGGCCGAGAAGAGACCCAGTACTTC. The encoded protein is CASSYSGGGREETQYF. The V call is TRBV6-6, the J call TRBJ2-7, with D perhaps matching TRBD2 (6 bases). The assigned J gene may be wrong: the sequence end matches TRBJ2-5 better. The CDR3 sequence is 16 residues long. CDR1 and CDR2 from the germline V gene are MNHNY and SVGAGI (reference sequence).

With respect to this clonotype: Without the conserved terminal phenylalanine or tryptophan, this CDR3 likely stems from a read error. V usage is TRBV3-1 and J usage is TRBJ2-5; no firm D call. The CDR3 is made up of 16 amino acids. Germline-derived CDR1 and CDR2 are LGHDT and YNNKEL (reference sequence). Trimming removed 5 bases from V and 2 bases from J, with 18 bases in between. In nucleotides, the CDR3 is TGTGCCAGCAGCTCGCCATCCAGCCACCTTCAAGAGACCCAGTACCTC. This encodes CASSSPSSHLQETQYL.

Comments on this clonotype: An end of the junction does not agree with germline; a read error may underlie this. The chain uses TRBV4-1 and TRBJ1-2, with a tentative D call TRBD1 (5 bases). The germline V gene has CDR1 MGHRA and CDR2 YSYEKL. This CDR3 comprises 15 residues. The CDR3 sequence: CASIQDQEGPYGYTF. CDR3 bases: TGCGCCAGCATCCAAGATCAGGAGGGACCCTATGGCTACACCTTC.